The following is a TCR beta chain sequence with its context. CDR1 and CDR2 (germline): MNHEY, SVGAGI. The CDR3 runs 13 residues. Germline trimming cut 4 bases from V and 8 bases from J; bases unmatched to any gene: 7. This entry comes from a study of shared clonotypes between healthy human individuals. Data came from immunoSEQ multiplex PCR; TCRdb stores just in-frame clones and leaves some out. The sample comprises about 2.4 million clones, approximately 94% of which are singletons, and about 0.34% rests with the top ten. The sample taken for sequencing was naive CD4+ T cells from PBMCs. Regarding subset: CD45RA+ positively selected. This chain uses TRBV6-5 with TRBJ1-1; 7 positions match TRBD1. This TCR derives from a man younger than 35 in good health. Some clones in this sample may be carry-over from other donors' samples. Here the CDR3 reads CASSSGQNVEAFF. As DNA, the CDR3 is TGTGCCAGCAGTTCGGGACAGAATGTAGAAGCTTTCTTT.